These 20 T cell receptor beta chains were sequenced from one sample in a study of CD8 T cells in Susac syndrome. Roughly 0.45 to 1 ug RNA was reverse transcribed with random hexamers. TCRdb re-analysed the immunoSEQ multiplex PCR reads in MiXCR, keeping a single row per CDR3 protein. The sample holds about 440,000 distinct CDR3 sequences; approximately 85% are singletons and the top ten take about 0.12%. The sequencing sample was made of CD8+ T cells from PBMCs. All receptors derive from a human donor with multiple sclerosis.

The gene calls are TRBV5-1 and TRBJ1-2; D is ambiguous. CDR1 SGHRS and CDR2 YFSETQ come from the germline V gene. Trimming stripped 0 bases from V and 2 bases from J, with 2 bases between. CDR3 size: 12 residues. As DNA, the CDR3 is TGCGCCAGCAGCTTGGACAACTATGGCTACACCTTC. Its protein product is CASSLDNYGYTF. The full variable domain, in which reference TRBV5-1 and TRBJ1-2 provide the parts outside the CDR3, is KAGVTQTPRYLIKTRGQQVTLSCSPISGHRSVSWYQQTPGQGLQFLFEYFSETQRNKGNFPGRFSGRQFSNSRSEMNVSTLELGDSALYLCASSLDNYGYTFGSGTRLTVV.

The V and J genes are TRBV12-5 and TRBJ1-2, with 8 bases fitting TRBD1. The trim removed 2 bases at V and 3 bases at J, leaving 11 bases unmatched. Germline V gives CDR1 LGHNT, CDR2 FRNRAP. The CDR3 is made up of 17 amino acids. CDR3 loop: CASGLTYGNRGDYGYTF. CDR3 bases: TGTGCTAGTGGTTTGACATACGGAAACAGGGGGGACTATGGCTACACCTTC.

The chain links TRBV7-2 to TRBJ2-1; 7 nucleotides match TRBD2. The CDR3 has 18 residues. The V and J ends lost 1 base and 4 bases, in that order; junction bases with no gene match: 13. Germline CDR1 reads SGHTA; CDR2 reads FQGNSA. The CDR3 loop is CASSLGFGTGRAYNEQFF. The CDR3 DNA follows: TGTGCCAGCAGCTTAGGTTTTGGGACGGGGAGGGCGTACAATGAGCAGTTCTTC.

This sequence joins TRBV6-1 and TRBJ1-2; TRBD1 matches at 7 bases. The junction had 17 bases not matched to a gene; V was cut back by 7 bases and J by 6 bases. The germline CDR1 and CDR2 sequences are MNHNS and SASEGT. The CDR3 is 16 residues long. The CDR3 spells CASTTAILTGEDGYTF. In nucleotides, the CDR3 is TGTGCCAGCACCACAGCAATCCTTACAGGGGAGGATGGCTACACCTTC.

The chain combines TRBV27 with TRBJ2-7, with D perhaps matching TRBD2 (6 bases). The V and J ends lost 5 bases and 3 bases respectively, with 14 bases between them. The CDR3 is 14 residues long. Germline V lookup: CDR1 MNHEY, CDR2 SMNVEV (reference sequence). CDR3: CASSVAGPRYEQYF. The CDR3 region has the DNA TGTGCCAGCAGTGTTGCGGGACCCCGCTACGAGCAGTACTTC.

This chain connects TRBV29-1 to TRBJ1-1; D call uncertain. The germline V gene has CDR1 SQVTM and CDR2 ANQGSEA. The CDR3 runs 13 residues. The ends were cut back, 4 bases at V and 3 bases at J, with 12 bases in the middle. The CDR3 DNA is TGCAGCGTTGGTCTGGGTGAGGACACTGAAGCTTTCTTT. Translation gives CSVGLGEDTEAFF. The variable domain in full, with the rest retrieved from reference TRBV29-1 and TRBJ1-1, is SAVISQKPSRDICQRGTSLTIQCQVDSQVTMMFWYRQQPGQSLTLIATANQGSEATYESGFVIDKFPISRPNLTFSTLTVSNMSPEDSSIYLCSVGLGEDTEAFFGQGTRLTVV.

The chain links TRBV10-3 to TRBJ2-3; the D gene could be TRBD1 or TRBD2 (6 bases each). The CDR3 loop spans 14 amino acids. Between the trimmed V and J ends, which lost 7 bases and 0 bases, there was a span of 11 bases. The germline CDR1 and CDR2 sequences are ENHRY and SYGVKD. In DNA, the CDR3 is TGTGCCATCAAGGGGGGCCGGAGCACAGATACGCAGTATTTT. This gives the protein CAIKGGRSTDTQYF.

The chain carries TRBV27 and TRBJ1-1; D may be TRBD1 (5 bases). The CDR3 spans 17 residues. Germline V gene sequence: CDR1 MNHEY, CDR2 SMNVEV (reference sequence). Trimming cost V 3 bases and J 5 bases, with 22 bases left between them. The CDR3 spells CASSLGPGSGGETEAFF. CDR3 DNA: TGTGCCAGCAGTTTGGGCCCCGGCAGTGGGGGGGAAACTGAAGCTTTCTTT.

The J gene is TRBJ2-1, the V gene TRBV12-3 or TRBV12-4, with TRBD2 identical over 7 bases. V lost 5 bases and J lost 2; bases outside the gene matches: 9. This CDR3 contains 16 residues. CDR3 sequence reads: CASSTPFAGAYNEQFF. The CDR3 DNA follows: TGTGCCAGCAGTACCCCTTTTGCGGGGGCCTACAATGAGCAGTTCTTC.

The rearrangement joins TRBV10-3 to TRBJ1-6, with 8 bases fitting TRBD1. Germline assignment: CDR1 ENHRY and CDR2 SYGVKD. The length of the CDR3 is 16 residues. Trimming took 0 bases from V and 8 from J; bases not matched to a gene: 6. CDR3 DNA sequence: TGTGCCATCAGTGAGTCAGGACAGGGTGTTGATTCACCCCTCCACTTT. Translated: CAISESGQGVDSPLHF.

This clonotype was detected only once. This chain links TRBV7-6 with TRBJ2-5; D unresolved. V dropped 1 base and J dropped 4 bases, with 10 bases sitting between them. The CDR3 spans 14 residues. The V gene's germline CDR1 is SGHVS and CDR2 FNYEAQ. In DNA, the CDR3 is TGTGCCAGCAGCTTAGAGGCAGGTGGAGAGACCCAGTACTTC. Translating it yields CASSLEAGGETQYF.

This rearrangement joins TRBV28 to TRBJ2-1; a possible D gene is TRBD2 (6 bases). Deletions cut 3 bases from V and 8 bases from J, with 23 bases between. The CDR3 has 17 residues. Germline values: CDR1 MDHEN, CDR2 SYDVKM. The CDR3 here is CASSLVWGEEKFDEQFF. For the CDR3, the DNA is TGTGCCAGCAGTTTGGTTTGGGGGGAGGAGAAGTTCGATGAGCAGTTCTTC.

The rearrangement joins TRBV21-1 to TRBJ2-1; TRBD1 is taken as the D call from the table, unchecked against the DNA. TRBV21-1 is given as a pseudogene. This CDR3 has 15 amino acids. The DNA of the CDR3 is TGTGCCAGCAGCATACACTTGACAGGGATTGATGAGCAGTTCTTC. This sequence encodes CASSIHLTGIDEQFF.

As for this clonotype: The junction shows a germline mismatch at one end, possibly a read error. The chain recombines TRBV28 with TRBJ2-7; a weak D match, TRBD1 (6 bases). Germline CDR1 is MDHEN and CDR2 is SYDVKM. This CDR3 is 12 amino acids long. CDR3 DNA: TGTGCCAGCAATTTACAGGGCTACGAGCAGTACTTC. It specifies CASNLQGYEQYF.

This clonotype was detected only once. CDR3 nucleotides: TGTGCCAGCAGCCACGATCCGCGTGTGGCAGAATTCTTCTACGAGCAGTACTTC. This gives the protein CASSHDPRVAEFFYEQYF. The chain recombines TRBV14 with TRBJ2-7; D not resolved. CDR1 is SGHDN and CDR2 is FVKESK in the germline V gene. Between the trimmed V and J ends, which lost 3 bases and 3 bases, there was a span of 24 bases. The CDR3 is made up of 18 amino acids.

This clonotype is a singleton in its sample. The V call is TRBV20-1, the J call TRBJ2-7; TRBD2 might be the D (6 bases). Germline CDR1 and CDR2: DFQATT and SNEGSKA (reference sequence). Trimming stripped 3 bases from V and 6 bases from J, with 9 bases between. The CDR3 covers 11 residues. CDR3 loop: CSARYGGEQYF. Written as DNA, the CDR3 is TGCAGTGCTAGGTACGGGGGCGAGCAGTACTTC.

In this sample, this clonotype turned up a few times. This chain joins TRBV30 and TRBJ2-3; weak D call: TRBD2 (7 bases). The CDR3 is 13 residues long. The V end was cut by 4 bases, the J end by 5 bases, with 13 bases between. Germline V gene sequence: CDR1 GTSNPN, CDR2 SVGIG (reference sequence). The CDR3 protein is CAWTGGRGDTQYF. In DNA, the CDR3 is TGTGCCTGGACCGGGGGGCGAGGAGATACGCAGTATTTT.

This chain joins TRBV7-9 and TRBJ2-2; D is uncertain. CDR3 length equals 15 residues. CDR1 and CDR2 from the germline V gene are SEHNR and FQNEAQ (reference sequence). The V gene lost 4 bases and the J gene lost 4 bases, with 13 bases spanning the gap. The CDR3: CASSSVLPGTGELFF. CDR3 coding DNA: TGTGCCAGCAGCTCGGTTCTTCCTGGCACCGGGGAGCTGTTTTTT.

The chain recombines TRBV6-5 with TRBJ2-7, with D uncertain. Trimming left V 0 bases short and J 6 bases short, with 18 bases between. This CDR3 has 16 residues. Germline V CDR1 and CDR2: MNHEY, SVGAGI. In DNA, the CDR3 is TGTGCCAGCAGTTACTCTGCTGAAGGAACCGCCGCCGAGCAGTACTTC. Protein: CASSYSAEGTAAEQYF.

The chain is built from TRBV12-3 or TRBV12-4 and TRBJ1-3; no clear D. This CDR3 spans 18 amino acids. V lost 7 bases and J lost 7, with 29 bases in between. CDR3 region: CASNSPEAFLSSANTIYF. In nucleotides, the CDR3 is TGTGCCAGCAATTCCCCGGAGGCGTTTCTTTCGTCTGCGAACACCATATATTTT.